This TCR beta chain was captured in a study of CD8+CD57+ T cells in acquired aplastic anemia (dated by TCRdb to between 2018 and 2020). With respect to the entire study: A mean of approximately 3 ug of DNA, ranging from roughly 0.18 to 30 ug, was extracted from sorted CD4+ and CD8+ cells. CD8+CD57+ expansion was defined as frequency above the mean frequency observed in healthy subjects.

Findings and caveats that apply to the study as a whole: Patients and healthy controls showed no significant difference in CD8+ Simpson's diversity (P=0.060). Roughly 30 CD8+ CDR3 sequences were found to be shared between patients and controls, but these sequences appeared to be highly expressed in patients and within the immunodominant clones of the patients.

The germline V gene (reference sequence) supplies CDR1 SEHNR and CDR2 FQNEAQ. V drops 5 bases and J drops 5 bases, leaving 19 bases in between. From its cysteine to its phenylalanine, the CDR3 spans 15 amino acids. The retained sequence is limited to the CDR3, 45 bases, with the frame set at the first base. Profiling of TCR beta VDJ combinations and CDR3 sequences used genomic DNA as the template. An Illumina HiSeq 2000 was the platform used for TCR repertoire sequencing. In the authors' own workflow: Repertoires were assessed using TRBV/TRBJ rearrangement plots, CDR3 size and DJ length profiles, and Simpson's diversity index. The most abundant DNA sequence in the deep sequencing data was taken as the immunodominant clone. CDR3 amino acid sequences were checked for sharing across subjects and were also compared against the VDJdb database and published repertoires. The public reads were quality trimmed at Q25 with fastp and then assembled into clones with MiXCR by TCRdb, keeping productive beta chains. Each CDR3 protein gets just one entry, which takes the most common genes and DNA from the rows behind it. V and J calls and clone size were set by TCRdb, not the authors. For this sample the table gives 200,000 or so distinct CDR3 sequences, of which approximately 60% were detected only once. The leading ten clones occupy roughly 64% of the sample.

This clonotype was counted a few times. Its antigen target is currently unknown. The record has no base qualities; no much larger clone is one base away. The patients picked for sequencing were ones in whom flow cytometry had shown an expansion of CD8+CD57+ cells. Every patient had severe acquired aplastic anemia, diagnosed using the International Study of Aplastic Anemia and Agranulocytosis and Camitta criteria. Patients had received no therapy at the time of blood sampling. In the study, sorted CD4+ and CD8+ blood T cells from patients with severe aplastic anemia and from healthy subjects underwent deep sequencing of TCR repertoires. In the USA, patient enrollment took place under clinicaltrials.gov protocols 00001620, 01623167, 00001397, 00071045, 00081523 and 00961064. Ficoll-Paque density gradient centrifugation was used to isolate peripheral blood mononuclear cells. CD4+ and CD8+ T cells were sorted by FACS or magnetic beads before DNA extraction.

The rearrangement combines TRBV7-9 with TRBJ2-7, with an unclear D gene assignment. The TCR originated in a human donor with aplastic anemia. The sequenced sample was sorted CD4+, CD8+, or CD8+CD57+ T cells (not recorded which) from PBMCs. The nucleotide sequence is given as TGTGCCAGCAGCCCTCTGAGTATCCCCCAGGACGAGCAGTACTTC. This translates into CASSPLSIPQDEQYF.